These 21 T cell receptor beta chains were sequenced from one sample in a study of cytomegalovirus exposure and HLA in healthy donors. Amplification used 60 Vbeta primers and 13 Jbeta primers. TCRdb's copy holds only in-frame clones and misses some; the assay was immunoSEQ multiplex PCR. Here the sample spans 120,000 to 150,000 clones, 75% to 80% being singletons. The source material was PBMCs. The receptors were gathered from a woman aged 40 to 50 in good health and CMV-seropositive.

The genes are TRBV6-1 and TRBJ1-5; D unclear. The length of the CDR3 is 15 residues. V gave up 2 bases and J gave up 0 bases, with 8 bases separating them. Germline V gene sequence: CDR1 MNHNS, CDR2 SASEGT. The CDR3 here is CASSEFGVSNQPQHF. In DNA, the CDR3 is TGTGCCAGCAGTGAATTCGGGGTTAGCAATCAGCCCCAGCATTTT.

The chain joins TRBV11-2 to TRBJ2-3, with D possibly matching TRBD2 (5 bases). V lost 5 bases and J 5 bases, leaving 20 bases between the germline ends. The CDR3 consists of 16 residues. Germline V gene data show CDR1 as SGHAT and CDR2 as FQNNGV. CDR3 in DNA: TGTGCCAGCAGCACAAATAGGAGGTCAGCGATAGATACGCAGTATTTT. Encoded protein: CASSTNRRSAIDTQYF.

CDR3 DNA sequence: TGTGCCAGCAGCGCAGCGGGAGGGCTCCAAGAGACCCAGTACTTC. Translated: CASSAAGGLQETQYF. This rearrangement joins TRBV7-9 to TRBJ2-5; 10 bases match TRBD2. Per the germline V gene, CDR1 is SEHNR and CDR2 is FQNEAQ (reference sequence). V was clipped by 5 bases and J by 1 base; unmatched bases: 4. The CDR3 runs 15 residues.

The chain links TRBV6-5 to TRBJ1-1; perhaps TRBD1 as D (6 bases). V lost 4 bases, J lost 7 bases, and 10 bases lay in between. Germline CDR1 is MNHEY and CDR2 is SVGAGI. The CDR3 sequence is 12 residues long. The CDR3 sequence: CASSFQTGEAFF. The DNA of the CDR3 is TGTGCCAGCAGTTTCCAGACAGGTGAAGCTTTCTTT.

The chain uses TRBV6-5 and TRBJ2-7, with a tentative D call TRBD1 (6 bases). The CDR3 covers 13 residues. Germline CDR1 and CDR2: MNHEY and SVGAGI. Trimming cost V 6 bases and J 2 bases, with 11 bases left between them. The CDR3 sequence: CASSEDRTYEQYF. The CDR3 DNA reads as TGTGCCAGCAGCGAGGACAGAACCTACGAGCAGTACTTC.

The J gene is TRBJ1-5, the V gene TRBV10-3; tentatively, D is TRBD1 (5 bases). Germline V gene sequence: CDR1 ENHRY, CDR2 SYGVKD. With 0 bases removed from V and 5 bases from J, the gap between germline ends came to 11 bases. This CDR3 region has 15 residues. The CDR3, as DNA: TGTGCCATCAGTGAGTCTCAGGGTACGCATCAGCCCCAGCATTTT. It specifies CAISESQGTHQPQHF.

This rearrangement joins TRBV2 to TRBJ2-6; 7 nucleotides match TRBD1. CDR1 and CDR2 from the germline V gene are SNHLY and FYNNEI. The length of the CDR3 is 17 residues. Trimming removed 4 bases from V and 1 base from J; junction bases left unmatched: 7. This chain's CDR3 is CASSGGQMPSGANVLTF. In DNA form, the CDR3 reads TGTGCCAGCAGTGGGGGACAGATGCCATCTGGGGCCAACGTCCTGACTTTC.

CDR3 region: CASKRTGDAEAFF. The CDR3 DNA is TGTGCCAGCAAACGAACAGGGGACGCTGAAGCTTTCTTT. The rearrangement links TRBV25-1 to TRBJ1-1; 7 bases map to TRBD1. This CDR3 spans 13 amino acids. Germline assignment: CDR1 MGHDK and CDR2 SYGVNS. V gave up 7 bases and J gave up 6 bases; unmatched junction bases: 8.

The J gene is TRBJ1-4, the V gene TRBV5-1; TRBD1 might be the D (5 bases). Germline V CDR1 and CDR2: SGHRS, YFSETQ. The CDR3 runs to 13 residues. V lost 4 bases, J lost 6 bases, and 10 bases lay in between. The CDR3 DNA follows: TGCGCCAGCAGCCTCGGGACTTATGAAAAACTGTTTTTT. Protein product: CASSLGTYEKLFF.

The chain is built from TRBV6-5 and TRBJ1-1; D is possibly TRBD1 (5 bases). The V end lost 5 bases, the J end lost 6 bases, and 13 bases lay between the germline ends. CDR3 length: 13 amino acids. The germline V gene encodes CDR1 MNHEY and CDR2 SVGAGI. The CDR3 DNA sequence: TGTGCCAGCAGTGAATGGACACTCCCTGAAGCTTTCTTT. It codes for CASSEWTLPEAFF.

This clone was seen many times. The chain is built from TRBV10-1 and TRBJ2-1; the D is unclear. Deletions cut 3 bases from V and 7 bases from J, with 13 bases between. The CDR3 loop spans 14 amino acids. Germline V gives CDR1 WNHNN, CDR2 SYGVQD (reference sequence). This CDR3 is CASSDPAPSNEQFF. The CDR3 DNA reads TGCGCCAGCAGTGACCCAGCGCCTAGTAATGAGCAGTTCTTC.

J is TRBJ2-1 and V is TRBV28; D is ambiguous. CDR3 size: 15 residues. CDR1 and CDR2 from the germline V gene are MDHEN and SYDVKM. V lost 1 base and J lost 0, with 7 bases in between. The CDR3 DNA follows: TGTGCCAGCAGTTTATTAGTGGTCTCCTACAATGAGCAGTTCTTC. Encoded protein: CASSLLVVSYNEQFF.

The genes are TRBV7-2 and TRBJ2-7; a possible D gene is TRBD1 (5 bases). V lost 1 base to trimming and J lost 10 bases, with 14 bases between them. This CDR3 spans 13 amino acids. Germline V CDR1 and CDR2: SGHTA, FQGNSA. CDR3 nucleotide sequence: TGTGCCAGCAGCTTAGTGGGGCCCCCAACCCAGTACTTC. Protein product: CASSLVGPPTQYF. Supplemented by reference TRBV7-2 and TRBJ2-7, the full variable domain reads GAGVSQSPSNKVTEKGKDVELRCDPISGHTALYWYRQSLGQGLEFLIYFQGNSAPDKSGLPSDRFSAERTGGSVSTLTIQRTQQEDSAVYLCASSLVGPPTQYFGPGTRLTVT.

The chain is built from TRBV7-2 and TRBJ2-5; D is ambiguous. Judging by the DNA end, TRBJ2-7 fits better; the J call may be wrong. Looked up from germline, CDR1 is SGHTA and CDR2 is FQGNSA. This CDR3 spans 12 amino acids. The CDR3 sequence is CASSLVSYEQYF. Here the CDR3 DNA reads TGTGCCAGCAGCTTAGTCTCCTACGAGCAGTACTTC.

The rearrangement joins TRBV28 to TRBJ2-7, with 9 bases aligning to TRBD2. The length of the CDR3 is 18 residues. Germline values: CDR1 MDHEN, CDR2 SYDVKM. V lost 7 bases to trimming and J lost 0 bases; unmatched junction nucleotides: 16. DNA for the CDR3: TGTGCCAGCACCCTCGCGGCTAGCGGGAACTCCTTCTCCTACGAGCAGTACTTC. Its translation: CASTLAASGNSFSYEQYF.

The genes are TRBV25-1 and TRBJ1-1; TRBD1 aligns across 9 bases. This CDR3 region has 13 residues. The V and J ends lost 6 bases and 3 bases, in that order; junction bases with no gene match: 2. CDR1 is MGHDK and CDR2 is SYGVNS in the germline V gene. This CDR3 reads CASRRTGDTEAFF. In nucleotides, the CDR3 is TGTGCCAGCAGACGGACAGGGGACACTGAAGCTTTCTTT.

The chain has TRBV29-1 and TRBJ2-5, with 12 bases fitting TRBD1. The length of the CDR3 is 14 residues. Trimming at V came to 6 bases and at J to 4 bases, leaving 6 bases not matched to a gene. In germline, CDR1 is SQVTM, CDR2 ANQGSEA. The CDR3 loop is CSVGGGQGAETQYF. As DNA, the CDR3 is TGCAGCGTCGGGGGGGGACAGGGGGCAGAGACCCAGTACTTC.

The V call is TRBV28, the J call TRBJ1-2; D remains ambiguous. CDR1 is MDHEN, CDR2 SYDVKM, per germline. With 8 bases removed from V and 5 bases from J, the gap between germline ends came to 15 bases. The CDR3 extends over 13 amino acids. Here the CDR3 DNA reads TGTGCCAGCCGAAGCGGTTTGAGTTATGGCTACACCTTC. This codes for CASRSGLSYGYTF.

The chain employs TRBV7-9 and TRBJ2-1; D gene unclear. The CDR3 has 13 residues. The germline V gene encodes CDR1 SEHNR and CDR2 FQNEAQ (reference sequence). The V gene lost 5 bases and the J gene lost 0 bases, with 5 bases spanning the gap. CDR3 sequence: CASSLPSYNEQFF. CDR3 DNA: TGTGCCAGCAGCCTACCCTCCTACAATGAGCAGTTCTTC.

J is TRBJ1-6 and V is TRBV6-5, with TRBD1 matching over 7 bases. Germline V gene data show CDR1 as MNHEY and CDR2 as SVGAGI. The CDR3 runs to 15 residues. Unmatched junction bases numbered 6, after V lost 3 bases and J lost 7 bases. The CDR3 here is CASSYTTGSNSPLHF. CDR3 in DNA: TGTGCCAGCAGTTATACGACAGGGTCAAATTCACCCCTCCACTTT.

This chain connects TRBV4-2 to TRBJ2-1; the D is unclear. This CDR3 has 13 amino acids. The germline V gene encodes CDR1 LGHNA and CDR2 YNFKEQ. Trimming shortened V by 0 bases and J by 3 bases, and 3 bases separated the two germline ends. The CDR3 DNA sequence: TGTGCCAGCAGCCAAGAATACTACAATGAGCAGTTCTTC. This sequence encodes CASSQEYYNEQFF.